The clone carrying this T cell receptor (beta chain) was observed a single time. Its antigen is unidentified. This entry belongs to a study of T cell repertoires in cytomegalovirus infection. Study-level background: As its CMV epitopes, the study selected recently identified HLA-C-restricted and well-studied HLA-B-restricted targets. Signatures in public TCR beta sequences pointed to both CMV infection and matching HLA type. Whole-study findings and limits: The study found HLA-C-restricted CMV-specific TCR beta clonotypes dominating the ex vivo response. Carriage of CMV together with the relevant HLA was identifiable through cumulative public TCR beta family frequency.

TCRdb re-derived calls from the reads in MiXCR, one entry per CDR3 protein. The repertoire holds hundreds of thousands of distinct CDR3 sequences, with about 33% as singletons. From germline, CDR1 is MGHRA and CDR2 YSYEKL. The ends were cut back, 6 bases at V and 3 bases at J, with 5 bases in the middle. This CDR3 spans 11 amino acids. This sequence originates from a human donor in good health (CMV status not recorded). Some clones in this sample may be carry-over from other donors' samples. The chain is built from TRBV4-1 and TRBJ1-1, with D hard to call. The starting material was cultured CD8+ T cells from PBMCs, obtained from culture after CMV antigen stimulation. The CDR3 is CASRHYTEAFF. The CDR3 DNA reads TGCGCCAGCAGACATTACACTGAAGCTTTCTTT.